This TCR beta chain was sequenced in a study of CD8 T cells in ankylosing spondylitis. CDR1 SQVTM and CDR2 ANQGSEA come from the germline V gene. V lost 5 bases to trimming and J lost 0 bases; unmatched junction nucleotides: 4. This CDR3 comprises 14 residues. This clonotype was detected a few times. Its antigen remains unidentified. Study-wide results and limits: In ankylosing spondylitis patients, matched synovial fluid reportedly showed significant enrichment of disease-linked clones. Before this, some motif variants had been reported in reactive arthritis synovial fluid and blood.

Construction of TCR beta libraries was performed using quantitative 5'-RACE with molecular barcodes. TCRdb itself ran the 5' RACE reads through MiXCR, one entry per CDR3 protein. The table has under 250,000 distinct CDR3 sequences, roughly 32% seen once. This chain joins TRBV29-1 and TRBJ2-5; 9 bases are shared with TRBD1. Sequencing was performed on blood, either unsorted or a sorted T cell fraction (not recorded which). This sequence was found in a male donor with ankylosing spondylitis or in good health (not recorded which). As DNA, the CDR3 is TGCAGCGTTCAATGGACAGGGGACCAAGAGACCCAGTACTTC. Its protein is CSVQWTGDQETQYF.